The 2 T cell receptor beta chains given below trace back to one sample, sequenced in a study of cytomegalovirus exposure and HLA in healthy donors. The PCR was carried out with 60 Vbeta primers and 13 Jbeta primers. Libraries were prepared by immunoSEQ multiplex PCR; TCRdb keeps only in-frame clonotypes and omits some of them. The data show around 300,000 clones, 85% to 90% seen once. The specimen was PBMCs. The receptor set was obtained from a woman between 18 and 29 years old in good health and CMV-seronegative.

The V gene is TRBV2, the J gene TRBJ2-3; TRBD2 might be the D (7 bases). Germline values: CDR1 SNHLY, CDR2 FYNNEI. The CDR3 has 13 residues. V lost 8 bases to trimming and J lost 11 bases, with 20 bases between them. The CDR3, as DNA: TGTGCCAGCTGGGAGGGAGGGGGACCCCTGCAGTATTTT. Its translation: CASWEGGGPLQYF.

The CDR3 region has the DNA TGTGCCAGCATCTCGTCCGGGGTTAATTCACCCCTCCACTTT. It is translated as CASISSGVNSPLHF. The V and J genes are TRBV2 and TRBJ1-6; D ambiguous. V lost 7 bases to trimming and J lost 6 bases, with 13 bases between them. Germline-derived CDR1 and CDR2 are SNHLY and FYNNEI. The CDR3 runs to 14 residues.